The clone carrying this T cell receptor (beta chain) has at least ten counts. Germline CDR1 reads MNHEY; CDR2 reads SVGAGI. The CDR3 extends over 13 amino acids. V was clipped by 9 bases and J by 2 bases, with 13 bases between them. These data belong to a study of Graves' ophthalmopathy and Graves' hyperthyroidism. Study background: Peripheral blood was obtained at first diagnosis, ahead of any treatment.

Over 18 months of follow-up, stable hyperthyroidism required that no ophthalmopathy appear. Eligible hyperthyroidism cases comprised new diagnoses of under 2 months' duration in individuals aged 18 to 65. Physicians reached a diagnosis by relying on clinical symptoms, serum thyroxine, TRAb, thyroid ultrasound and orbital computed tomography. TCR beta CDR3 amplification used RNA transcripts. The workflow started with a first-round RT-PCR run with HTBI primers and then moved on to a second-round multiplex PCR. TCRdb used MiXCR to reprocess the multiplex PCR reads, holding one entry per CDR3 protein. The data contain 680,000 or so distinct CDR3 sequences, 20% to 25% of them singletons.

The sequenced material came from peripheral blood. The V and J genes are TRBV6-5 and TRBJ1-1; maybe TRBD1 (5 bases). The TCR originated in a woman in her late teens or twenties with stable Graves' hyperthyroidism. Some clones in this sample may be carry-over from other donors' samples. The CDR3 sequence: CARKQVANTEAFF. The CDR3 DNA sequence: TGTGCCAGGAAACAGGTAGCCAACACTGAAGCTTTCTTT.